A selection of T cell receptor beta chains follows, all from one sample in a study of cytomegalovirus exposure and HLA in healthy donors. Sequenced by immunoSEQ multiplex PCR; TCRdb stores in-frame clones only, minus some. The sample yields 150,000 to 200,000 clones, 65% to 80% seen once. Sequencing was carried out using PBMCs. These receptors all come from a woman in her 40s in good health and CMV-seronegative. Both conserved end residues are part of each CDR3. The order of the fields is J gene, CDR3 length, clone size, D gene, V gene, CDR3 protein, CDR3 DNA. A D gene is named only where the DNA matches it firmly. A clone size is listed for some rows: how often the clone was seen (once, few, many), or a class if it is expanded.

>TRBJ1-5|17|-|-|TRBV2
CASSENMSGQGNQPQHF
TGTGCCAGCAGTGAAAATATGAGCGGCCAGGGCAATCAGCCCCAGCATTTT
>TRBJ2-7|15|few|-|TRBV5-5
CASSLGSGEAYEQYF
TGTGCCAGCAGCTTAGGCTCGGGGGAAGCCTACGAGCAGTACTTC
>TRBJ1-4|16|-|-|TRBV5-5
CASTNHGVATNEKLFF
TGTGCCAGCACCAACCACGGGGTTGCAACTAATGAAAAACTGTTTTTT
>TRBJ2-1|19|-|TRBD2|TRBV5-6
CASSLAGLAGGRGYNEQFF
TGTGCCAGCAGCTTGGCCGGACTAGCGGGGGGCCGAGGCTACAATGAGCAGTTCTTC
>TRBJ2-1|15|-|TRBD2|TRBV5-1
CASSLRDTGGNEQFF
TGCGCCAGCAGCTTAAGGGACACGGGGGGGAATGAGCAGTTCTTC
>TRBJ2-7|13|-|TRBD1|TRBV7-6
CASSRQGTYEQYF
TGTGCCAGCAGCCGACAGGGTACCTACGAGCAGTACTTC
>TRBJ1-1|14|-|TRBD1|TRBV13
CASSPDRGNTEAFF
TGTGCCAGCAGCCCGGACAGGGGGAACACTGAAGCTTTCTTT
>TRBJ2-1|17|-|-|TRBV7-2
CASSPRGAGLSLNEQFF
TGTGCCAGCAGCCCCCGAGGGGCGGGATTAAGTCTCAATGAGCAGTTCTTC
>TRBJ2-7|18|-|-|TRBV5-3
CARSSDEPTRESPYEQYF
TGTGCCAGAAGCTCCGACGAACCAACTAGGGAGTCGCCCTACGAGCAGTACTTC
>TRBJ2-1|14|-|-|TRBV7-2
CASSQTRPGNEQFF
TGTGCCAGCAGCCAAACCCGTCCCGGCAATGAGCAGTTCTTC
>TRBJ2-1|16|-|TRBD1|TRBV5-3
CARSLSGKQGENEQFF
TGTGCCAGAAGCTTGTCCGGCAAACAGGGGGAGAATGAGCAGTTCTTC
>TRBJ1-6|19|-|-|TRBV5-1
CASSLGPRVPGVHNSPLHF
TGCGCCAGCAGCTTGGGGCCGCGGGTCCCAGGGGTACATAATTCACCCCTCCACTTT
>TRBJ1-1|19|-|-|TRBV28
CASRLPWTRATPGNTEAFF
TGTGCCAGCAGGTTGCCCTGGACAAGAGCTACGCCGGGGAACACTGAAGCTTTCTTT
>TRBJ2-3|16|once|TRBD1|TRBV6-1
CASSDLQGLSTDTQYF
TGTGCCAGCAGTGACCTACAGGGGCTTTCCACAGATACGCAGTATTTT
>TRBJ1-1|15|-|TRBD1|TRBV9
CASSARGTGVGEAFF
TGTGCCAGCAGCGCCCGCGGGACAGGGGTAGGGGAAGCTTTCTTT
>TRBJ2-2|14|-|-|TRBV5-1
CASSLKKGDGELFF
TGCGCCAGCAGCTTAAAAAAGGGGGACGGGGAGCTGTTTTTT
>TRBJ1-3|14|-|-|TRBV25-1
CASSEGGQGNTIYF
TGTGCCAGCAGTGAGGGGGGGCAAGGAAACACCATATATTTT
>TRBJ2-2|15|-|-|TRBV5-1
CASSLAARVSGELFF
TGCGCCAGCAGCTTGGCCGCCAGGGTTTCGGGGGAGCTGTTTTTT
>TRBJ2-1|15|-|-|TRBV19
CASSIPGSSYNEQFF
TGTGCCAGTAGTATTCCGGGTAGCTCCTACAATGAGCAGTTCTTC
>TRBJ1-5|15|-|-|TRBV19
CASRSKGQGSQPQHF
TGTGCCAGTAGGTCCAAGGGGCAGGGGAGTCAGCCCCAGCATTTT
>TRBJ1-4|13|-|TRBD1|TRBV10-3
CAISRTGDEKLFF
TGTGCCATCAGCCGGACAGGGGACGAAAAACTGTTTTTT
>TRBJ1-1|19|-|TRBD1|TRBV7-9
CASSSRTGQGFIQNTEAFF
TGTGCCAGCAGCTCGCGGACGGGACAGGGTTTTATCCAAAACACTGAAGCTTTCTTT
>TRBJ2-7|15|-|-|TRBV6-5
CASSYSEGGSYEQYF
TGTGCCAGCAGTTACTCAGAGGGCGGCTCCTACGAGCAGTACTTC